This T cell receptor (beta chain) emerged from a study of Graves' ophthalmopathy and Graves' hyperthyroidism. For repertoire sequencing, the TCR beta CDR3 regions were amplified from RNA transcripts. Second-round multiplex PCR came after a first-round RT-PCR that employed HTBI primers. TCRdb re-analysed the multiplex PCR reads in MiXCR, keeping a single row per CDR3 protein. This sample has roughly 700,000 distinct CDR3 sequences, with roughly 40% found just once. The sequence was obtained from an adult man with Graves' ophthalmopathy. Sequenced input: peripheral blood.

The CDR3 coding sequence is TGTGCCAGCAGTTATGGCAGGGGGAACGAGCAGTACTTC. Translating it yields CASSYGRGNEQYF. This chain connects TRBV6-5 to TRBJ2-7; the match to TRBD1 covers 7 bases. CDR1 is MNHEY, CDR2 SVGAGI, per germline. The CDR3 length is 13 residues. Trimming removed 3 bases from V and 5 bases from J; junction bases left unmatched: 4.